A selection of T cell receptor beta chains follows, all from one sample in a study of shared clonotypes between healthy human individuals. Using immunoSEQ multiplex PCR, the repertoire was profiled, and TCRdb retains in-frame clones only, with some absent. The sample has about 2.3 million clones; over 85% are singletons. The sequenced material came from naive CD4+ T cells from PBMCs. The receptor source for this set is a man between 18 and 29 years old in good health. Some clones in this sample may be carry-over from other donors' samples. The CDR3 runs from the conserved cysteine through the conserved F or W. A D gene is named only where the DNA matches it firmly. Where a row states a size, it is once, few, many or the class of an expanded clone; other rows omit it.

abundance,d_gene,v_gene,j_gene,CDR3aa,CDR3nt
few,TRBD1,TRBV30,TRBJ1-1,CAWSPRTGVNTEAFF,TGTGCCTGGAGTCCTCGGACAGGGGTGAACACTGAAGCTTTCTTT
NA,TRBD1,TRBV19,TRBJ2-7,CASSIRPGQGAGSYEQYF,TGTGCCAGTAGTATACGCCCGGGACAGGGGGCTGGATCCTACGAGCAGTACTTC
NA,NA,TRBV21-1,TRBJ1-2,CAIPSMGSNYGYTF,TGTGCCATCCCTAGCATGGGGTCTAACTATGGCTACACCTTC
NA,NA,TRBV30,TRBJ2-7,CAWSVSGYEQYF,TGTGCCTGGAGTGTCTCGGGCTACGAGCAGTACTTC
NA,TRBD2,TRBV7-3,TRBJ2-6,CASSLTRTSGRTGANVLTF,TGTGCCAGCAGCTTAACCCGGACTAGCGGGAGAACTGGGGCCAACGTCCTGACTTTC
NA,NA,TRBV6-1,TRBJ2-7,CASSERRLHLAYEQYF,TGTGCCAGCAGTGAAAGGCGTCTACACCTCGCCTACGAGCAGTACTTC
NA,NA,TRBV20-1,TRBJ2-3,CSAAKADTQYF,TGCAGTGCTGCTAAGGCGGATACGCAGTATTTT
NA,TRBD1,TRBV5-1,TRBJ2-1,CASSRQGDNEQFF,TGCGCCAGCAGCAGACAGGGCGACAATGAGCAGTTCTTC
NA,NA,TRBV7-3,TRBJ2-3,CASSLIATEGDTQYF,TGTGCCAGCAGCTTAATAGCGACCGAGGGAGATACGCAGTATTTT
NA,NA,TRBV28,TRBJ1-5,CASRAKGQPQHF,TGTGCCAGCAGAGCGAAGGGCCAGCCCCAGCATTTT
NA,TRBD2,TRBV5-1,TRBJ2-5,CASSPGLAGLETQYF,TGCGCCAGCAGCCCGGGATTAGCGGGATTAGAGACCCAGTACTTC
NA,TRBD2,TRBV19,TRBJ2-7,CASSIGRAFSYEQYF,TGTGCCAGTAGTATCGGGAGGGCCTTCTCCTACGAGCAGTACTTC
NA,TRBD2,TRBV7-2,TRBJ2-2,CASSFPISGSGRGTGELFF,TGTGCCAGCAGCTTCCCCATCAGCGGGAGTGGTCGGGGCACCGGGGAGCTGTTTTTT
NA,NA,TRBV19,TRBJ2-6,CASSTDILRSGANVLTF,TGTGCCAGTAGTACGGATATACTCCGCTCTGGGGCCAACGTCCTGACTTTC
NA,TRBD2,TRBV5-1,TRBJ2-5,CASSLLGGDQETQYF,TGCGCCAGCAGCTTGCTGGGAGGGGACCAAGAGACCCAGTACTTC
NA,NA,TRBV11-3,TRBJ1-1,CASPTAEGDTEAFF,TGTGCCAGCCCCACGGCCGAGGGGGACACTGAAGCTTTCTTT
NA,TRBD2,TRBV18,TRBJ2-3,CASSQTSGSDTQYF,TGTGCCAGCTCCCAGACTAGCGGGAGTGATACGCAGTATTTT
NA,TRBD1,TRBV28,TRBJ1-5,CASRLTGGQQQPQHF,TGTGCCAGCAGGTTGACAGGGGGCCAACAGCAGCCCCAGCATTTT
NA,NA,TRBV4-3,TRBJ1-2,CASSQANYGYTF,TGCGCCAGCAGCCAGGCCAACTATGGCTACACCTTC
once,NA,TRBV28,TRBJ1-5,CASTEGGNRNQPQHF,TGTGCCAGCACCGAGGGGGGGAATAGAAATCAGCCCCAGCATTTT